The 20 T cell receptor beta chains presented below share a single source sample, sequenced in a study of T cells in Graves' hyperthyroidism and ophthalmopathy. TCR beta CDR3 region amplification was performed from RNA transcripts. An initial round of RT-PCR targeting the TCR CDR3 relied on the HTBI primer set. TCRdb recomputed calls from the multiplex PCR reads with MiXCR, one row per CDR3 protein. The sample carries about 380,000 distinct CDR3 sequences, around 13% recorded once. The sequencing input was blood. These receptors were taken from a woman aged 55-70 years with Graves' hyperthyroidism.

This clonotype was seen at least ten times. The CDR3 bases are TGTGCCAGCAGCTCCCCGGGCACAGATACGCAGTATTTT. Amino acid sequence: CASSSPGTDTQYF. This chain links TRBV7-3 with TRBJ2-3, with D uncertain. The ends were cut back, 4 bases at V and 1 base at J, with 6 bases in the middle. CDR3 length: 13 residues. CDR1 is SGHTA, CDR2 FQGTGA, per germline.

The chain recombines TRBV20-1 with TRBJ2-2, with a weak D call TRBD1 (6 bases). CDR1 and CDR2 from the germline V gene are DFQATT and SNEGSKA (reference sequence). This CDR3 is built from 14 residues. V was cut by 5 bases and J by 0 bases, with 10 bases left in between. The CDR3 reads CSARGHSNTGELFF. CDR3 coding DNA: TGCAGTGCTCGGGGACATTCGAACACCGGGGAGCTGTTTTTT.

A few counts support this clonotype. The rearrangement uses TRBV29-1 and TRBJ2-1, with D perhaps matching TRBD2 (6 bases). Germline V lookup: CDR1 SQVTM, CDR2 ANQGSEA. The CDR3 is 20 residues long. Between the trimmed V and J ends, which lost 1 base and 3 bases, there was a span of 28 bases. CDR3 sequence: CSVEGPTSPGKVKDYNEQFF. CDR3 sequence (DNA): TGCAGCGTTGAAGGTCCCACTAGCCCGGGAAAGGTCAAAGACTACAATGAGCAGTTCTTC.

Only a few counts were recorded for this clonotype. This chain links TRBV5-4 with TRBJ1-3, with D perhaps TRBD1 (5 bases). Germline loops: CDR1 SGHNT, CDR2 YYREEE (reference sequence). CDR3 length equals 17 residues. V lost 0 bases, J lost 4 bases, and 17 bases lay in between. The CDR3 DNA reads TGTGCCAGCAGCTTGGGGGGCCGAGATAATTTCGGAAACACCATATATTTT. Amino acids: CASSLGGRDNFGNTIYF. Full variable domain (remainder filled in from reference TRBV5-4 and TRBJ1-3): ETGVTQSPTHLIKTRGQQVTLRCSSQSGHNTVSWYQQALGQGPQFIFQYYREEENGRGNFPPRFSGLQFPNYSSELNVNALELDDSALYLCASSLGGRDNFGNTIYFGEGSWLTVV.

At least ten counts were recorded for this clonotype. The chain has TRBV27 and TRBJ1-3; no firm D call. Trimming took off 2 bases at V and 2 bases at J, with 7 bases between the two ends. The CDR3 totals 14 residues. Germline CDR1 reads MNHEY; CDR2 reads SMNVEV (reference sequence). Here the CDR3 reads CASSLGGAGNTIYF. The CDR3, as DNA: TGTGCCAGCAGTTTAGGAGGTGCTGGAAACACCATATATTTT.

This clonotype has at least ten counts. The CDR3 sequence: CASLPTSYVRDTQYF. The CDR3, as DNA: TGTGCCAGCCTACCTACTAGCTACGTTAGGGATACGCAGTATTTT. This rearrangement joins TRBV2 to TRBJ2-3; tentative D call: TRBD2 (6 bases). Trimming took 8 bases from V and 6 from J, leaving 21 bases between them. The germline CDR1 and CDR2 sequences are SNHLY and FYNNEI. The length of the CDR3 is 15 residues.

This clonotype occurred many times. This chain connects TRBV7-3 to TRBJ2-5; 8 nucleotides align to TRBD1. The CDR3 is 18 amino acids. The J segment lost 2 bases and the V segment lost 1 base, leaving 12 bases of the junction unmatched. CDR1 is SGHTA and CDR2 is FQGTGA in the germline V gene. The CDR3 DNA reads TGTGCCAGCAGCTTAAGAGCCCGTGACAGGGGCACACAAGAGACCCAGTACTTC. Its translation: CASSLRARDRGTQETQYF. Using reference TRBV7-3 and TRBJ2-5 for the parts outside the CDR3, the full variable domain is GAGVSQTPSNKVTEKGKYVELRCDPISGHTALYWYRQSLGQGPEFLIYFQGTGAADDSGLPNDRFFAVRPEGSVSTLKIQRTERGDSAVYLCASSLRARDRGTQETQYFGPGTRLLVL.

The J gene is TRBJ2-1, the V gene TRBV20-1; weak D call: TRBD1 (6 bases). The better agreement between TRBJ2-7 and the DNA end casts doubt on the J call. The germline gives CDR1 DFQATT, CDR2 SNEGSKA (reference sequence). The CDR3 runs 13 residues. The CDR3 sequence is CSARFVQGNEQYF. CDR3 coding DNA: TGCAGTGCTAGATTCGTACAGGGTAATGAGCAGTACTTC.

This clonotype was counted at least ten times. This rearrangement joins TRBV7-9 to TRBJ1-1, with D possibly being TRBD1 (5 bases). This CDR3 region has 16 residues. The V gene lost 5 bases and the J gene lost 0 bases, with 16 bases spanning the gap. CDR1 is SEHNR and CDR2 is FQNEAQ in the germline V gene (reference sequence). The CDR3 loop reads CASSPGPGYVNTEAFF. The CDR3 nucleotides read TGTGCCAGCAGCCCAGGACCAGGGTATGTGAACACTGAAGCTTTCTTT.

This clonotype was picked up many times. This chain links TRBV24-1 with TRBJ2-5; D is perhaps TRBD1 or TRBD2 (6 bases each). Trimming took 1 base from V and 1 from J, leaving 12 bases between them. The CDR3 runs 16 residues. The germline gives CDR1 KGHDR, CDR2 SFDVKD. This CDR3 is CATSDFGGAAQETQYF. The CDR3 DNA reads TGTGCCACCAGTGATTTCGGGGGCGCGGCCCAAGAGACCCAGTACTTC.

This clonotype was counted many times. This sequence joins TRBV5-1 and TRBJ1-2; 7 positions match TRBD1. Germline loops: CDR1 SGHRS, CDR2 YFSETQ. The ends lost 6 bases at V and 8 bases at J; junction bases unmatched: 10. The CDR3 covers 13 residues. The CDR3 DNA reads as TGCGCCAGCAACACAGGGGATATAGAGGGCTACACCTTC. It specifies CASNTGDIEGYTF.

This clonotype has more than one count but fewer than ten. This chain joins TRBV7-6 and TRBJ2-7; D is possibly TRBD1 (7 bases). This CDR3 contains 15 residues. Trimming stripped 1 base from V and 3 bases from J, with 13 bases between. Germline V gene data show CDR1 as SGHVS and CDR2 as FNYEAQ. The DNA of the CDR3 is TGTGCCAGCAGCTTAGAGGGCCAGGGGGGCTACGAGCAGTACTTC. This codes for CASSLEGQGGYEQYF.

This clonotype was seen ten or more times. The chain links TRBV3-1 to TRBJ2-7; the D is unclear. CDR1 LGHDT and CDR2 YNNKEL come from the germline V gene (reference sequence). The V end was cut by 4 bases, the J end by 1 base, with 11 bases between. There are 14 residues in the CDR3. CDR3 bases: TGTGCCAGCAGCCGCCCCGGATTTTCCTACGAGCAGTACTTC. Translating it yields CASSRPGFSYEQYF.

The V and J genes are TRBV5-1 and TRBJ2-1; 7 bases match TRBD2. The V gene end was trimmed by 2 bases and the J gene end by 0 bases; junction bases not matched to a gene: 11. Per the germline V gene, CDR1 is SGHRS and CDR2 is YFSETQ. The CDR3 totals 18 residues. The CDR3 here is CASSFAGVRGSSYNEQFF. CDR3 bases: TGCGCCAGCAGCTTCGCTGGTGTGCGGGGGAGCTCCTACAATGAGCAGTTCTTC.

There are many counts of this clonotype. This rearrangement joins TRBV28 to TRBJ2-5; D tentatively reads TRBD1 or TRBD2 (5 bases each). Between the trimmed V and J ends, which lost 4 bases and 5 bases, there was a span of 20 bases. This CDR3 is built from 16 residues. Looked up from germline, CDR1 is MDHEN and CDR2 is SYDVKM. CDR3 residues: CASSSSGQSIGETQYF. The CDR3 DNA reads TGTGCCAGCAGTTCGTCGGGGCAGTCTATTGGGGAGACCCAGTACTTC. Supplemented by reference TRBV28 and TRBJ2-5, the full variable domain reads DVKVTQSSRYLVKRTGEKVFLECVQDMDHENMFWYRQDPGLGLRLIYFSYDVKMKEKGDIPEGYSVSREKKERFSLILESASTNQTSMYLCASSSSGQSIGETQYFGPGTRLLVL.

This clonotype showed up many times. The chain couples TRBV2 to TRBJ2-2; D remains ambiguous. The ends were cut back, 3 bases at V and 5 bases at J, with 13 bases in the middle. Germline V gene sequence: CDR1 SNHLY, CDR2 FYNNEI. CDR3 length: 15 amino acids. The DNA for the CDR3 is TGTGCCAGCAGTGAGAGGCGAGCCCTAACCGGGGAGCTGTTTTTT. Translating it yields CASSERRALTGELFF.

This clonotype was seen more than once but under ten times. The chain is built from TRBV5-1 and TRBJ2-7, with 9 bases fitting TRBD1. Germline CDR1 SGHRS, CDR2 YFSETQ. The CDR3 covers 14 residues. J lost 5 bases, V lost 4 bases, and 7 bases had no gene match. The CDR3, as DNA: TGCGCCAGCAGCCAGCCGGGACAGGGCCACGAGCAGTACTTC. This encodes CASSQPGQGHEQYF.

Here the CDR3 DNA reads TGTGCCAGTAGCCCAGGGGGGCAGAACTATGGCTACACCTTC. Translated, it gives CASSPGGQNYGYTF. The chain employs TRBV19 and TRBJ1-2, with 7 nucleotides matching TRBD1. Germline loops: CDR1 LNHDA, CDR2 SQIVND (reference sequence). After removal of 6 bases from V and 2 bases from J, the junction contained 6 bases not matched to a gene. CDR3 length: 14 residues.

This clonotype has just a few counts. This chain uses TRBV20-1 with TRBJ2-7; 11 nucleotides agree with TRBD2. The CDR3 totals 15 residues. Germline V gene sequence: CDR1 DFQATT, CDR2 SNEGSKA (reference sequence). V shed 2 bases and J 3 bases; nucleotides not matched to a gene: 6. DNA for the CDR3: TGCAGTGCTAGACTTACCGGACTAGCGGGCTACGAGCAGTACTTC. As protein: CSARLTGLAGYEQYF.

This rearrangement joins TRBV11-1 to TRBJ2-3; 7 bases map to TRBD2. The CDR3 covers 15 residues. CDR1 is SGHAT and CDR2 is FQDESV in the germline V gene (reference sequence). V was pared by 5 bases and J by 2 bases, with 7 bases of the junction left unmatched. The CDR3 nucleotides read TGTGCCAGCAGCCCACCGGGAGGTACCACAGATACGCAGTATTTT. Translated: CASSPPGGTTDTQYF.